This entry lists 22 T cell receptor beta chains sequenced from one sample in a study of blood T cells in healthy people across ages. A second PCR, run for about 7 to 11 cycles, used a sample-barcoded 5' primer plus a J-beta primer mix. TCRdb reprocessed the 5' RACE reads via MiXCR and lists one record per CDR3 protein. The sample has hundreds of thousands of distinct CDR3 sequences; around 21% are singletons. Input material: blood. These receptors were collected from a man in his sixties or seventies in good health.

This clonotype has only a few counts. The genes are TRBV28 and TRBJ2-3; 8 nucleotides agree with TRBD2. Per germline, CDR1 MDHEN and CDR2 SYDVKM. With 5 bases clipped from V and 8 bases from J, the junction kept 12 bases outside the gene matches. The CDR3 has 15 amino acids. The CDR3 DNA reads TGTGCCAGCAGTATCCCGGGACTAGAATTAGGTACGCAGTATTTT. This sequence encodes CASSIPGLELGTQYF.

Written as DNA, the CDR3 is TGTGCCAGCAGCGTAGACCCCTCTCAGAGCTCCTACAATGAGCAGTTCTTC. It specifies CASSVDPSQSSYNEQFF. This chain connects TRBV9 to TRBJ2-1; D ambiguous. CDR3 length: 17 residues. Germline assignment: CDR1 SGDLS and CDR2 YYNGEE. Trimming took 0 bases from V and 0 from J, leaving 13 bases between them.

For this clonotype: The junction departs from the called germline gene at one end, perhaps through a read error. This chain joins TRBV6-6 and TRBJ2-5; D is perhaps TRBD1 (7 bases). Judging by the DNA end, TRBJ2-1 fits better; the J call may be wrong. Germline V gives CDR1 MNHNY, CDR2 SVGAGI (reference sequence). There are 15 residues in the CDR3. The CDR3: CAGSNRQGGGDEQFF. The DNA for the CDR3 is TGTGCCGGCAGTAACCGACAGGGTGGAGGGGATGAGCAGTTCTTC.

This clonotype was seen a few times. This chain joins TRBV5-1 and TRBJ2-5, with D tentatively TRBD1 (5 bases). The DNA end favors TRBJ2-7, so the J call may be wrong. CDR1 is SGHRS, CDR2 YFSETQ, per germline. CDR3 size: 13 residues. The CDR3 region is CASRTVHPYEQYF. The CDR3, as DNA: TGCGCCAGCAGGACAGTTCACCCCTACGAGCAGTACTTC.

The chain recombines TRBV20-1 with TRBJ2-3; possible D gene TRBD2, 6 bases. V was cut by 6 bases and J by 0 bases, with 10 bases left in between. The length of the CDR3 is 13 residues. Germline V gene lookup returns CDR1 DFQATT and CDR2 SNEGSKA (reference sequence). In DNA, the CDR3 is TGCAGTGCAGGGGACTCAAGCACAGATACGCAGTATTTT. It yields the protein CSAGDSSTDTQYF.

The rearrangement joins TRBV6-1 to TRBJ2-2, with 10 bases fitting TRBD1. Germline V gives CDR1 MNHNS, CDR2 SASEGT. The J segment lost 5 bases and the V segment lost 10 bases, leaving 7 bases of the junction unmatched. The CDR3 totals 14 residues. CDR3 coding DNA: TGTGCCACGCGACAGGGGGCCAGAACCGGGGAGCTGTTTTTT. Its translation: CATRQGARTGELFF.

The chain carries TRBV27 and TRBJ1-1; TRBD1 agrees at 8 bases. Germline CDR1 MNHEY, CDR2 SMNVEV (reference sequence). This CDR3 contains 15 residues. Trimming removed 6 bases from V and 0 bases from J; junction bases left unmatched: 6. Written as DNA, the CDR3 is TGTGCCAGCAGACGTACAGGGGGACTGAACACTGAAGCTTTCTTT. This encodes CASRRTGGLNTEAFF.

The chain carries TRBV20-1 and TRBJ2-4; the D gene is possibly TRBD2 (5 bases). Trimming removed 3 bases at V and 3 bases at J, with 9 bases between. The CDR3 covers 13 residues. From germline, CDR1 is DFQATT and CDR2 SNEGSKA (reference sequence). The CDR3 region has the DNA TGCAGTGCTAGTTACGGGAACAAAAACATTCAGTACTTC. It yields the protein CSASYGNKNIQYF.

The gene calls are TRBV4-1 and TRBJ1-4; no definite D call. CDR3 length: 16 amino acids. The germline gives CDR1 MGHRA, CDR2 YSYEKL. V was cut by 0 bases and J by 6 bases, with 14 bases left in between. CDR3 protein: CASSQDQHSTDEKLFF. CDR3 nucleotide sequence: TGCGCCAGCAGCCAAGATCAGCACAGCACGGATGAAAAACTGTTTTTT.

The chain employs TRBV2 and TRBJ1-2; maybe TRBD1 (5 bases). In germline, CDR1 is SNHLY, CDR2 FYNNEI. Trimming left V 1 base short and J 4 bases short, with 10 bases between. The length of the CDR3 is 14 residues. CDR3 nucleotide sequence: TGTGCCAGCAGTGAAGTTTCGGGGGGCTATGGCTACACCTTC. This gives the protein CASSEVSGGYGYTF.

The CDR3 region is CATSRAMDAGGYTF. The DNA of the CDR3 is TGTGCCACCAGCAGAGCAATGGACGCGGGAGGCTACACCTTC. The chain recombines TRBV15 with TRBJ1-2, with D unresolved. The CDR3 is 14 residues long. Germline CDR1 and CDR2: LNHNV and YYDKDF (reference sequence). V shed 1 base and J shed 8 bases, with 14 bases lying between them.

The chain recombines TRBV20-1 with TRBJ2-3; tentatively, D is TRBD1 (6 bases). The germline V and J ends were trimmed by 1 base and 0 bases, with 11 bases remaining between them. The CDR3 loop spans 15 amino acids. The germline V gene encodes CDR1 DFQATT and CDR2 SNEGSKA (reference sequence). The CDR3 region is CSARAQGSSTDTQYF. DNA of the CDR3: TGCAGTGCTAGAGCCCAGGGGTCCAGCACAGATACGCAGTATTTT.

The J gene is TRBJ2-5, the V gene TRBV27, with 9 bases identical to TRBD1. Judging by the DNA end, TRBJ2-7 fits better; the J call may be wrong. This CDR3 comprises 16 residues. The germline gives CDR1 MNHEY, CDR2 SMNVEV (reference sequence). The CDR3 coding sequence is TGTGCCAGCAGTTTCTCTTCCGGGACAGGGAACTACGAGCAGTACTTC. Protein: CASSFSSGTGNYEQYF.

V usage is TRBV10-3 and J usage is TRBJ2-5; tentatively, D is TRBD1 (6 bases). The CDR3 is 15 amino acids. The germline V gene has CDR1 ENHRY and CDR2 SYGVKD. With 3 bases removed from V and 3 bases from J, the gap between germline ends came to 14 bases. The CDR3 nucleotides read TGTGCCATCAGTGACGGGACATCTGGGGAAGAGACCCAGTACTTC. This translates into CAISDGTSGEETQYF.

This clonotype was counted only a few times. This chain links TRBV28 with TRBJ2-7, with 7 bases fitting TRBD2. Germline CDR1 and CDR2: MDHEN and SYDVKM. The CDR3 consists of 12 residues. V shed 11 bases, J shed 4 bases, and the junction held 8 bases outside the gene matches. CDR3 nucleotide sequence: TGTGCCGGAGCGGGACCCGGGTACGAGCAGTACTTC. This codes for CAGAGPGYEQYF.

This clonotype has more than one count but fewer than ten. The chain has TRBV7-2 and TRBJ1-5; a weak D match, TRBD1 (5 bases). Germline CDR1 and CDR2: SGHTA and FQGNSA. With 5 bases removed from V and 7 bases from J, the gap between germline ends came to 15 bases. This CDR3 comprises 14 residues. In nucleotides, the CDR3 is TGTGCCAGCAGCCGGGCGGGCCAGGGACAGCCCCAGCATTTT. The encoded protein is CASSRAGQGQPQHF.

There are a few counts of this clonotype. The chain joins TRBV2 to TRBJ1-2; 8 bases align to TRBD1. The CDR3 totals 14 residues. Germline V gene sequence: CDR1 SNHLY, CDR2 FYNNEI. J gave up 8 bases and V 4 bases, and 9 bases lay outside the gene matches. CDR3 in amino acids: CASSAGTGQIGYTF. In DNA, the CDR3 is TGTGCCAGCAGTGCAGGGACAGGACAAATCGGCTACACCTTC.

The V call is TRBV20-1, the J call TRBJ2-3; D is ambiguous. The V and J ends lost 1 base and 4 bases respectively, with 9 bases between them. Looked up from germline, CDR1 is DFQATT and CDR2 is SNEGSKA (reference sequence). The CDR3 runs 13 residues. The CDR3 region is CSARGPGSDTQYF. For the CDR3, the DNA is TGCAGTGCTAGAGGGCCCGGGTCAGATACGCAGTATTTT.

This clonotype has a handful of counts. V gene TRBV3-1 combines with J gene TRBJ2-3; perhaps TRBD2 as D (5 bases). V was cut by 0 bases and J by 6 bases, with 10 bases left in between. This CDR3 is built from 14 residues. Per the germline V gene, CDR1 is LGHDT and CDR2 is YNNKEL (reference sequence). The CDR3 protein is CASSQDGLLDTQYF. CDR3 nucleotide sequence: TGTGCCAGCAGCCAAGATGGACTCCTGGATACGCAGTATTTT.

This clonotype was seen only a few times. Mismatch with germline at one junction end may stem from a read error. The genes are TRBV20-1 and TRBJ2-1; perhaps TRBD1 as D (5 bases). The CDR3 is 15 residues long. From germline, CDR1 is DFQATT and CDR2 SNEGSKA (reference sequence). DNA of the CDR3: TGCAGTGCTAGAGATGGAGCGATAACGGACAATGAGCAGCTCTTC. It encodes CSARDGAITDNEQLF.

CDR3 in DNA: TGTGCCAGCAACTACGGGACTAGCGGGAGCTGGGAGACCCAGTACTTC. Its protein product is CASNYGTSGSWETQYF. The V gene is TRBV6-2 or TRBV6-3, the J gene TRBJ2-5, with TRBD2 matching 14 bases. The germline V gene has CDR1 MNHEY and CDR2 SVGEGT. Germline trimming cut 7 bases from V and 5 bases from J; bases unmatched to any gene: 9. The length of the CDR3 is 16 residues.

The chain employs TRBV5-5 and TRBJ1-4; TRBD1 might be the D (6 bases). The V and J ends lost 0 bases and 2 bases respectively, with 11 bases between them. Germline CDR1 and CDR2: SGHKS and YYEKEE (reference sequence). The CDR3 totals 16 residues. The CDR3 reads CASSLEGVGTNEKLFF. The CDR3 DNA is TGTGCCAGCAGCTTGGAGGGGGTCGGGACTAATGAAAAACTGTTTTTT.